A single sample gave rise to the 22 T cell receptor beta chains below, sequenced in a study of T cell changes during pregnancy in multiple sclerosis. Generated by immunoSEQ multiplex PCR, the TCRdb table keeps only in-frame clones and is missing some. The table lists more than 35,000 clones, approximately 92% of them singletons. The specimen was CD8+ T cells from peripheral blood mononuclear cells, collected after pregnancy. The receptors come from a female donor with multiple sclerosis, enrolled in a pregnancy study.

The chain employs TRBV6-5 and TRBJ2-3; D possibly corresponds to TRBD1 (5 bases). This CDR3 is 14 amino acids long. Germline V lookup: CDR1 MNHEY, CDR2 SVGAGI. V lost 5 bases and J lost 4, with 13 bases in between. The CDR3 DNA reads TGTGCCAGCAGTACAAGGAAAGGGGCAGATACGCAGTATTTT. Translated, it gives CASSTRKGADTQYF.

This sequence joins TRBV5-3 and TRBJ2-3; TRBD2 matches 8 bases. TRBV5-3 qualifies as an ORF whose function is uncertain. This CDR3 is 16 amino acids long. Germline trimming cut 5 bases from V and 0 bases from J; bases unmatched to any gene: 8. CDR3: CARRLRGAGSTDTQYF. DNA of the CDR3: TGTGCCAGAAGATTGCGGGGGGCAGGGAGCACAGATACGCAGTATTTT.

This clone was recorded only once. The chain carries TRBV6-5 and TRBJ1-1; no definite D call. The CDR3 contains 14 residues. V shed 7 bases and J shed 7 bases, with 19 bases lying between them. Germline V lookup: CDR1 MNHEY, CDR2 SVGAGI. The CDR3 here is CASTSNGGGNEAFF. The CDR3 nucleotides read TGTGCCAGCACCTCCAACGGTGGCGGTAATGAAGCTTTCTTT.

The genes are TRBV28 and TRBJ2-6, with 11 bases matching TRBD1. Germline V CDR1 and CDR2: MDHEN, SYDVKM. V gave up 6 bases and J gave up 4 bases; unmatched junction bases: 8. There are 17 residues in the CDR3. The CDR3: CASSAGTGGSGANVLTF. For the CDR3, the DNA is TGTGCCAGCAGCGCCGGGACAGGGGGATCGGGGGCCAACGTCCTGACTTTC. Full variable domain (missing parts from reference TRBV28 and TRBJ2-6): DVKVTQSSRYLVKRTGEKVFLECVQDMDHENMFWYRQDPGLGLRLIYFSYDVKMKEKGDIPEGYSVSREKKERFSLILESASTNQTSMYLCASSAGTGGSGANVLTFGAGSRLTVL.

This clone was detected a few times. The chain has TRBV7-3 and TRBJ1-6; 7 bases are shared with TRBD1. CDR3 size: 18 residues. Germline assignment: CDR1 SGHTA and CDR2 FQGTGA. Losses at the gene ends were 3 bases for V and 3 bases for J; bases not matched to a gene: 11. For the CDR3, the DNA is TGTGCCAGCAGCTTGATGGCCGACAGGGAGGTCTATAATTCACCCCTCCACTTT. Protein sequence: CASSLMADREVYNSPLHF.

The chain uses TRBV10-3 and TRBJ2-7, with D perhaps TRBD1 (6 bases). The CDR3 length is 15 residues. Germline CDR1 ENHRY, CDR2 SYGVKD. V was shortened by 6 bases and J by 2 bases, with 17 bases between the two germline ends. The CDR3 loop is CAISPSRDIPYEQYF. In DNA form, the CDR3 reads TGTGCCATCAGCCCATCTAGGGACATCCCCTACGAGCAGTACTTC.

The V call is TRBV6-5, the J call TRBJ2-5; 11 bases match TRBD1. CDR3 length: 15 amino acids. Germline V gives CDR1 MNHEY, CDR2 SVGAGI. Trimming removed 5 bases from V and 5 bases from J; junction bases left unmatched: 7. The CDR3 is CASSQGTGGLETQYF. CDR3 DNA: TGTGCCAGCAGTCAGGGGACAGGGGGTCTGGAGACCCAGTACTTC.

V usage is TRBV19 and J usage is TRBJ2-3, with D tentatively TRBD1 (6 bases). Germline lookup yields CDR1 LNHDA and CDR2 SQIVND (reference sequence). The CDR3 is made up of 15 amino acids. Trimming cost V 6 bases and J 2 bases, with 15 bases left between them. The CDR3 nucleotides are TGTGCCAGTAGGATTGGGACACACTTCACAGATACGCAGTATTTT. It codes for CASRIGTHFTDTQYF.

V usage is TRBV6-1 and J usage is TRBJ1-6; D gene unclear. The ends were cut back, 4 bases at V and 7 bases at J, with 11 bases in the middle. Germline V gene lookup returns CDR1 MNHNS and CDR2 SASEGT. The CDR3 is 14 residues long. This CDR3 reads CASSVAPENSPLHF. The CDR3 region has the DNA TGTGCCAGCAGTGTTGCGCCGGAGAATTCACCCCTCCACTTT.

The chain carries TRBV5-6 and TRBJ2-7, with 9 bases aligning to TRBD1. The CDR3 has 15 residues. Germline assignment: CDR1 SGHDT and CDR2 YYEEEE. J gave up 1 base and V 0 bases, and 2 bases lay outside the gene matches. The CDR3 reads CASSLGQGGSYEQYF. CDR3 DNA sequence: TGTGCCAGCAGCTTGGGACAGGGGGGGTCCTACGAGCAGTACTTC.

The gene calls are TRBV4-3 and TRBJ2-5, with TRBD1 identical over 8 bases. With 0 bases clipped from V and 2 bases from J, the junction kept 5 bases outside the gene matches. The length of the CDR3 is 16 residues. Germline V lookup: CDR1 LGHNA, CDR2 YSLEER. This CDR3 is CASSQDTGQGQETQYF. The CDR3, as DNA: TGCGCCAGCAGCCAAGATACCGGACAGGGACAAGAGACCCAGTACTTC.

This rearrangement joins TRBV29-1 to TRBJ2-1; 7 bases agree with TRBD2. V lost 3 bases, J lost 0 bases, and 2 bases stayed unmatched. CDR1 is SQVTM, CDR2 ANQGSEA, per germline. The CDR3 extends over 14 amino acids. CDR3 sequence reads: CSVDGGTSYNEQFF. The CDR3 DNA sequence: TGCAGCGTTGACGGGGGGACCTCCTACAATGAGCAGTTCTTC.

The chain couples TRBV6-5 to TRBJ2-5; TRBD1 aligns across 8 bases. V shed 6 bases and J 5 bases; nucleotides not matched to a gene: 11. Looked up from germline, CDR1 is MNHEY and CDR2 is SVGAGI. This CDR3 contains 15 residues. CDR3 DNA: TGTGCCAGCAGGTTACGTGGGACAGGCGAGGAGACCCAGTACTTC. This translates into CASRLRGTGEETQYF.

V gene TRBV6-5 combines with J gene TRBJ2-7, with 8 nucleotides matching TRBD1. The V segment lost 6 bases and the J segment 3 bases; nucleotides outside the gene matches: 7. The length of the CDR3 is 14 residues. The V gene's germline CDR1 is MNHEY and CDR2 SVGAGI. This CDR3 is CASRTGGGGYEQYF. The CDR3, as DNA: TGTGCCAGCAGAACAGGGGGAGGTGGCTACGAGCAGTACTTC.

The chain uses TRBV27 and TRBJ2-1, with 7 bases that match TRBD2. V shed 7 bases, J shed 8 bases, and the junction held 11 bases outside the gene matches. The length of the CDR3 is 14 residues. CDR1 MNHEY and CDR2 SMNVEV come from the germline V gene (reference sequence). CDR3 in DNA: TGTGCCAGCATGGGCGGGAGCTTGCTCCATGAGCAGTTCTTC. Protein: CASMGGSLLHEQFF.

The chain has TRBV19 and TRBJ1-2; possibly TRBD1 for D (5 bases). Germline CDR1 LNHDA, CDR2 SQIVND (reference sequence). Trimming cost V 6 bases and J 6 bases, with 20 bases left between them. The CDR3 contains 15 residues. The CDR3 loop reads CASRADGGSVDGYTF. In nucleotides, the CDR3 is TGTGCCAGTAGGGCCGATGGGGGGAGTGTCGATGGCTACACCTTC.

CDR3 sequence: CASSAGDRGFSNQPQHF. DNA for the CDR3: TGTGCCAGCAGCGCGGGGGACAGGGGATTTAGCAATCAGCCCCAGCATTTT. The rearrangement joins TRBV9 to TRBJ1-5, with 10 positions matching TRBD1. Germline CDR1 reads SGDLS; CDR2 reads YYNGEE. The CDR3 is made up of 17 amino acids. The ends lost 3 bases at V and 0 bases at J; junction bases unmatched: 6.

The V call is TRBV7-9, the J call TRBJ2-1; 10 bases line up with TRBD2. V lost 2 bases, J lost 4 bases, and 5 bases stayed unmatched. Germline V gene data show CDR1 as SEHNR and CDR2 as FQNEAQ (reference sequence). The CDR3 totals 16 residues. The CDR3 reads CASSLSWTSGYNEQFF. The CDR3 DNA reads TGTGCCAGCAGCTTATCTTGGACTAGCGGATACAATGAGCAGTTCTTC. Full variable domain (outside the CDR3, taken from reference TRBV7-9 and TRBJ2-1): DTGVSQNPRHKITKRGQNVTFRCDPISEHNRLYWYRQTLGQGPEFLTYFQNEAQLEKSRLLSDRFSAERPKGSFSTLEIQRTEQGDSAMYLCASSLSWTSGYNEQFFGPGTRLTVL.

The chain employs TRBV6-5 and TRBJ1-2, with D unresolved. CDR1 is MNHEY, CDR2 SVGAGI, per germline. CDR3 size: 14 residues. V dropped 6 bases and J dropped 3 bases, with 14 bases sitting between them. DNA of the CDR3: TGTGCCAGCAGCCTTAGCCCTAGTTACTATGGCTACACCTTC. This encodes CASSLSPSYYGYTF.

The gene calls are TRBV4-1 and TRBJ1-5; a possible D gene is TRBD1 (6 bases). The V end lost 4 bases, the J end lost 0 bases, and 16 bases lay between the germline ends. Germline assignment: CDR1 MGHRA and CDR2 YSYEKL. This CDR3 comprises 17 residues. For the CDR3, the DNA is TGCGCCAGCAGCCCAGAGCCTAGGACAGTTAGCAATCAGCCCCAGCATTTT. Its translation is CASSPEPRTVSNQPQHF.

The V and J genes are TRBV5-4 and TRBJ1-2; D unclear. Germline V gives CDR1 SGHNT, CDR2 YYREEE (reference sequence). V was trimmed by 2 bases and J by 8 bases, leaving 7 bases between them. This CDR3 has 11 residues. CDR3 DNA sequence: TGTGCCAGCAGCTTTTCGGGGGGCTACACCTTC. Residues: CASSFSGGYTF.

The V call is TRBV11-2, the J call TRBJ1-1; possibly TRBD1 for D (5 bases). This CDR3 comprises 15 residues. Germline CDR1 SGHAT, CDR2 FQNNGV. V gave up 0 bases and J gave up 5 bases, with 13 bases separating them. CDR3 nucleotide sequence: TGTGCCAGCAGCTTAGATCTGGGAGGGGCGACTGAAGCTTTCTTT. Its protein is CASSLDLGGATEAFF.